This T cell receptor (beta chain) emerged from a study of CD8 T cells in ankylosing spondylitis. TCRdb re-called the 5' RACE reads with MiXCR, one entry per CDR3 protein. This table has roughly 130,000 distinct CDR3 sequences, 8% to 9% appearing once. Per germline, CDR1 LNHDA and CDR2 SQIVND (reference sequence). The length of the CDR3 is 16 residues. The V and J ends lost 3 bases and 0 bases, in that order; junction bases with no gene match: 3. The sample comprised synovial fluid, either unsorted or a sorted T cell fraction (not recorded which). The chain recombines TRBV19 with TRBJ2-1; 9 nucleotides match TRBD2. This clonotype was sampled from a male donor with ankylosing spondylitis. The CDR3 nucleotides read TGTGCCAGTAGTATGCAACTAGCGGGCTCCTACAATGAGCAGTTCTTC. Its translation is CASSMQLAGSYNEQFF.